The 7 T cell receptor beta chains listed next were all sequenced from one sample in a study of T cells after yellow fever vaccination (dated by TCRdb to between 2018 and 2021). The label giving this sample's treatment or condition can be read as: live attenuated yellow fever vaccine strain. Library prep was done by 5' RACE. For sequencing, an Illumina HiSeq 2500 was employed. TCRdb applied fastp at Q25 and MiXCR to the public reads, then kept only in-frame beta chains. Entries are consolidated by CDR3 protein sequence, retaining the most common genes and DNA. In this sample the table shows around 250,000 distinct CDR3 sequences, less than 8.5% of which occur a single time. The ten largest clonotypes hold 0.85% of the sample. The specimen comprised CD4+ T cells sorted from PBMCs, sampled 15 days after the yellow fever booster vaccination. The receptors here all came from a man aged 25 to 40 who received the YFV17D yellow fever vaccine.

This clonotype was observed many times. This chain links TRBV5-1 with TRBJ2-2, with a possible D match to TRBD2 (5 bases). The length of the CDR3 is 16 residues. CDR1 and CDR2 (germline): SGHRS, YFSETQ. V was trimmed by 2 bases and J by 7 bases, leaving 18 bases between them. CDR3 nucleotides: TGCGCCAGCAGCTTCGATCTATCACGGGATTACGGGGAGCTGTTTTTT. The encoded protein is CASSFDLSRDYGELFF.

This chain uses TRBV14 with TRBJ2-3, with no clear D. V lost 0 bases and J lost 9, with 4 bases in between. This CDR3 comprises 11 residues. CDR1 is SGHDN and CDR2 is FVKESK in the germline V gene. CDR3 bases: TGTGCCAGCAGCCAAGACGTCACGCAGTATTTT. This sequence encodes CASSQDVTQYF. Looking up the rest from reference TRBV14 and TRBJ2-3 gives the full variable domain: EAGVTQFPSHSVIEKGQTVTLRCDPISGHDNLYWYRRVMGKEIKFLLHFVKESKQDESGMPNNRFLAERTGGTYSTLKVQPAELEDSGVYFCASSQDVTQYFGPGTRLTVL.

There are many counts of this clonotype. The CDR3, as DNA: TGTGCCAGCAGCCGGGGACAGGCTTTTTCCAACGAGCAGTACTTC. Translation gives CASSRGQAFSNEQYF. The chain links TRBV7-6 to TRBJ2-7; 8 bases match TRBD1. This CDR3 contains 15 residues. V trimming: 5 bases; J trimming: 5 bases; junction bases outside the gene matches: 11. Germline CDR1 SGHVS, CDR2 FNYEAQ.

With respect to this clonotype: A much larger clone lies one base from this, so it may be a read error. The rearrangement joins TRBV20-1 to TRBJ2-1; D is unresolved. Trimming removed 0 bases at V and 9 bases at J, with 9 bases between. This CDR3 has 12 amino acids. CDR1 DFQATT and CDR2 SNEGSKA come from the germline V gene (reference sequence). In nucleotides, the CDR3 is TGCAGTGCTAGAGACCCCTCGGGTGAGCAGTTCTTC. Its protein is CSARDPSGEQFF.

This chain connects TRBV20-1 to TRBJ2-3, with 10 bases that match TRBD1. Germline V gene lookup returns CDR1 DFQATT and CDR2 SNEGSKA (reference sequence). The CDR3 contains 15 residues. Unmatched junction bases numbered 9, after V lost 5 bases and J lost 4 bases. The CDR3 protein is CSAENRDRGPDTQYF. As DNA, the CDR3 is TGCAGTGCTGAGAACCGGGACAGGGGCCCAGATACGCAGTATTTT.

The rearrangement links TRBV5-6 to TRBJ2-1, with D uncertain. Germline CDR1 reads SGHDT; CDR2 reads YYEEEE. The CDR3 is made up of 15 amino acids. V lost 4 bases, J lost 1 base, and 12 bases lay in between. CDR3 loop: CASSGLDKSYNEQFF. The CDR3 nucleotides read TGTGCCAGCAGCGGGCTAGACAAATCCTACAATGAGCAGTTCTTC.

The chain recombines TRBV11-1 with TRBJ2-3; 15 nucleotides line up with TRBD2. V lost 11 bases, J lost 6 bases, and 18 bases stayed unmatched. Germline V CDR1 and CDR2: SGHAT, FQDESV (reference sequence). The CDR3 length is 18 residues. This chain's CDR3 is CASGGTGLAGGPGDTQYF. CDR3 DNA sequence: TGTGCCTCGGGCGGTACCGGACTAGCGGGAGGGCCAGGGGATACGCAGTATTTT.